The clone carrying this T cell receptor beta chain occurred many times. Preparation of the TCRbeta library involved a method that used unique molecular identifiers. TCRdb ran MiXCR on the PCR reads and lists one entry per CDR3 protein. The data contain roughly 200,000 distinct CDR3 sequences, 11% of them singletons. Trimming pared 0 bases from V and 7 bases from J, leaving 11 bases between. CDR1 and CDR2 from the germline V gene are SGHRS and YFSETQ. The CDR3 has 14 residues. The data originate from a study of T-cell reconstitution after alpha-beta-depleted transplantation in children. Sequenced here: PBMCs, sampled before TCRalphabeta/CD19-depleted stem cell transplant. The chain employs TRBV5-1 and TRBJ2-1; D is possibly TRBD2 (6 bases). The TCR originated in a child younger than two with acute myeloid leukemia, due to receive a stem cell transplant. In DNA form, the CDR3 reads TGCGCCAGCAGCTTGGTAGGGGCGGGGAATGAGCAGTTCTTC. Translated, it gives CASSLVGAGNEQFF.